This is a list of T cell receptor beta chains from one sample in a study of blood T cell repertoires in COVID-19. Produced via immunoSEQ multiplex PCR; TCRdb's table is partial and in-frame only. Among roughly 190,000 clones listed, approximately 87% were seen once. The specimen was peripheral blood. The origin of the receptors is a woman aged 60-75 years with COVID-19, enrolled during active disease. Both conserved end residues are part of each CDR3. Fields, in order: CDR3 protein, J gene, V gene.

CASRPGTVGSGELFF | TRBJ2-2 | TRBV2
CASSLASGSFIDTQYF | TRBJ2-3 | TRBV5-1
CARLIGHCYEQYF | TRBJ2-7 | TRBV9
CASSTPDRANTGELFF | TRBJ2-2 | TRBV7-9
CASSPPTSGSYNEQFF | TRBJ2-1 | TRBV5-1
CASSLRRDSYEQYF | TRBJ2-7 | TRBV27
CASSTGTSGRAPYEQYF | TRBJ2-7 | TRBV19
CASSSSGTGAIETQYF | TRBJ2-5 | TRBV5-1
CASSPGQAGEQYF | TRBJ2-7 | TRBV5-4
CASSAGGRDYEQYF | TRBJ2-7 | TRBV9
CASSIQGPTVAFF | TRBJ1-1 | TRBV5-4
CASGTENYGYTF | TRBJ1-2 | TRBV19
CASSHSREGGTYEQYF | TRBJ2-7 | TRBV3-1/TRBV3-2
CATSRSTGYNQPQHF | TRBJ1-5 | TRBV15
CASSEVRASGGELFF | TRBJ2-2 | TRBV6-1
CASSLGSGPENEQYF | TRBJ2-7 | TRBV5-1
CASSFLQGGTEAFF | TRBJ1-1 | TRBV5-4
CASSPMTGTGFESYTF | TRBJ1-2 | TRBV18
CASSQRLGSSTEAFF | TRBJ1-1 | TRBV14
CASSLALAGGVGSYEQYF | TRBJ2-7 | TRBV11-1
CASSYRVSGKETQYF | TRBJ2-5 | TRBV6-5
CASSLQGLGQPQHF | TRBJ1-5 | TRBV7-2
CASRRTGGRETQYF | TRBJ2-5 | TRBV6-5
CASSDRTRDTDTQYF | TRBJ2-3 | TRBV6-1
CASSYQGPNEKLFF | TRBJ1-4 | TRBV6-5
CASSLGKGQGGYGYTF | TRBJ1-2 | TRBV7-9
CASSLAQSGANVLTF | TRBJ2-6 | TRBV7-2
CASSVVKSGTNTGELFF | TRBJ2-2 | TRBV9
CATSNRGRGNIQYF | TRBJ2-4 | TRBV15
CASSFAGVEQFF | TRBJ2-1 | TRBV12-3/TRBV12-4
CASSYRGLAGGNEQFF | TRBJ2-1 | TRBV6-5
CASRSGGVGYEQYF | TRBJ2-7 | TRBV5-1
CASSLGLGNEQFF | TRBJ2-1 | TRBV2
CATSGNRQGNQPQHF | TRBJ1-5 | TRBV24-1
CATSAVSESETQYF | TRBJ2-5 | TRBV24-1
CATSDFTGEGYGYTF | TRBJ1-2 | TRBV24-1
CASSQDRGVPGELFF | TRBJ2-2 | TRBV4-3
CASSDTGGGEQFF | TRBJ2-1 | TRBV6-4
CASTRTGNSPLHF | TRBJ1-6 | TRBV9
CASSTSGYNEQFF | TRBJ2-1 | TRBV7-2
CAITGTSGGRSYEQYF | TRBJ2-7 | TRBV10-3
CASSYGGTREKLFF | TRBJ1-4 | TRBV6-2/TRBV6-3
CAIFKAGGDLHTGELFF | TRBJ2-2 | TRBV10-3
CASSLTPSPGEQYF | TRBJ2-7 | TRBV4-3
CASTAGRTGYTF | TRBJ1-2 | TRBV19
CASGYRGHAEYNEQFF | TRBJ2-1 | TRBV12-5
CASSPGQAYNSPLHF | TRBJ1-6 | TRBV7-3
CASSAGEHTGELFF | TRBJ2-2 | TRBV6-4
CASSVKRSTYEQYF | TRBJ2-7 | TRBV2
CASSRLAGGSYNEQFF | TRBJ2-1 | TRBV5-1
CASSPRTQNTEAFF | TRBJ1-1 | TRBV7-8
CASSLDSGGMDEQFF | TRBJ2-1 | TRBV5-1